These 24 T cell receptor beta chains share one sample of origin, sequenced in a study of vaccination and CD4 T cells after COVID-19. Oncomine TCR Beta short-read sequencing was applied to DNA from cultured CD4+ T cells. One entry per CDR3 protein, called by TCRdb with MiXCR from the PCR reads. The sample lists roughly 17,000 distinct CDR3 sequences, more than 45% occurring once. Their cognate antigens are unknown. Specified treatment: approximately nine-day PBMC culture with coronavirus spike peptide pools or control peptides (ViraFEST assay). Sequenced material: CD4+ T cells from blood, cultured in vitro. The receptor source for this set is a human donor who had recovered from COVID-19.

This clonotype was recorded only once. This clone may be a read error of a much larger clone one base away. This sequence joins TRBV19 and TRBJ2-3; no clear D gene. The CDR3 loop spans 16 amino acids. Germline V lookup: CDR1 LNHDA, CDR2 SQIVND (reference sequence). With 6 bases removed from V and 6 bases from J, the gap between germline ends came to 22 bases. The CDR3 reads CASSSVRVRRSDTQYF. CDR3 in DNA: TGTGCCAGTAGCAGTGTTAGAGTCCGAAGGTCGGATACGCAGTATTTT.

This clonotype was seen a single time. J is TRBJ1-3 and V is TRBV10-3; TRBD1 might be the D (5 bases). Germline assignment: CDR1 ENHRY and CDR2 SYGVKD. The V and J ends lost 3 bases and 0 bases respectively, with 9 bases between them. This CDR3 region has 15 residues. For the CDR3, the DNA is TGTGCCATCAGTGATAGACAGAACTCTGGAAACACCATATATTTT. Protein sequence: CAISDRQNSGNTIYF.

The chain is built from TRBV5-1 and TRBJ2-7; TRBD1 agrees at 8 bases. Germline V lookup: CDR1 SGHRS, CDR2 YFSETQ. V shed 4 bases, J shed 7 bases, and the junction held 19 bases outside the gene matches. The CDR3 spans 17 residues. The CDR3 sequence: CASSLIPREQGGDEQYF. CDR3 DNA sequence: TGCGCCAGCAGCCTGATACCCAGGGAACAGGGGGGCGATGAGCAGTACTTC.

The J gene is TRBJ1-2, the V gene TRBV2; D is perhaps TRBD1 (5 bases). Germline-derived CDR1 and CDR2 are SNHLY and FYNNEI. The CDR3 sequence is 15 residues long. Deletions cut 5 bases from V and 2 bases from J, with 15 bases between. The CDR3 nucleotides read TGTGCCAGCAGTCTACTTGGGACTGGCAACTATGGCTACACCTTC. Its translation: CASSLLGTGNYGYTF.

The chain couples TRBV5-1 to TRBJ2-7; possible D gene TRBD2, 5 bases. The V end lost 2 bases, the J end lost 3 bases, and 12 bases lay between the germline ends. The CDR3 sequence is 14 residues long. Germline V gene sequence: CDR1 SGHRS, CDR2 YFSETQ. The CDR3 region is CASSLVSDLYEQYF. Written as DNA, the CDR3 is TGCGCCAGCAGCTTAGTTAGCGATCTCTACGAGCAGTACTTC.

V gene TRBV2 combines with J gene TRBJ2-5; D is possibly TRBD2 (5 bases). From germline, CDR1 is SNHLY and CDR2 FYNNEI. This CDR3 is 12 amino acids long. The ends were cut back, 6 bases at V and 0 bases at J, with 5 bases in the middle. As DNA, the CDR3 is TGTGCCAGCAGGAGGGACCAAGAGACCCAGTACTTC. Translating gives CASRRDQETQYF.

Remarks on this clonotype: A read error may account for a junction end that differs from germline. This chain connects TRBV6-2 or TRBV6-3 to TRBJ2-1; 12 bases fit TRBD2. The CDR3 extends over 14 amino acids. Germline lookup yields CDR1 MNHEY and CDR2 SVGEGT. CDR3 DNA: TGTGCCAGCAGTTACTGGCCTAGCGGGAGGGCCCTCGTATTC. Its translation: CASSYWPSGRALVF.

V and J are TRBV20-1 and TRBJ2-1; D unresolved. This CDR3 comprises 14 residues. Trimming cost V 6 bases and J 9 bases, with 21 bases left between them. Germline V gives CDR1 DFQATT, CDR2 SNEGSKA (reference sequence). CDR3 loop: CSAADNVGGSEQFF. In nucleotides, the CDR3 is TGCAGTGCCGCCGATAATGTAGGCGGCAGTGAGCAGTTCTTC.

CDR3 nucleotide sequence: TGCAGTGCTGACCGGGACGGAAGCACAGATACGCAGTATTTT. Residues: CSADRDGSTDTQYF. The chain joins TRBV20-1 to TRBJ2-3; D is perhaps TRBD1 or TRBD2 (5 bases each). The CDR3 length is 14 residues. Germline CDR1 and CDR2: DFQATT and SNEGSKA (reference sequence). Trimming removed 5 bases at V and 0 bases at J, with 12 bases between.

This clonotype has only one observation. The chain employs TRBV1 and TRBJ2-5; the table's D call of TRBD2 was not tested on the DNA. TRBV1 counts as a pseudogene. The CDR3 is made up of 15 amino acids. In DNA form, the CDR3 reads TGCACCAGCAGCCAAGTTTTCAGGGAGGGAGAGACCCAGTACTTC. As protein: CTSSQVFREGETQYF.

A word on this clonotype: A much more abundant neighbour one base away suggests this may be a read error. The chain combines TRBV6-4 with TRBJ2-1, with 14 bases aligning to TRBD2. The CDR3 length is 16 residues. Germline values: CDR1 MRHNA, CDR2 SNTAGT. The V segment lost 6 bases and the J segment 4 bases; nucleotides outside the gene matches: 5. CDR3 amino acids: CASRKTSGGAYNEQFF. The CDR3 DNA reads TGTGCCAGCAGGAAGACTAGCGGGGGGGCGTACAATGAGCAGTTCTTC.

The table lists this clonotype with a count of one. The genes are TRBV9 and TRBJ2-3; D gene unclear. The V and J ends lost 0 bases and 4 bases respectively, with 3 bases between them. Germline CDR1 reads SGDLS; CDR2 reads YYNGEE. CDR3 length: 12 amino acids. CDR3 in DNA: TGTGCCAGCAGCGTAGAGGCAGATACGCAGTATTTT. It yields the protein CASSVEADTQYF. Full variable domain (rest looked up from reference TRBV9 and TRBJ2-3): DSGVTQTPKHLITATGQRVTLRCSPRSGDLSVYWYQQSLDQGLQFLIQYYNGEERAKGNILERFSAQQFPDLHSELNLSSLELGDSALYFCASSVEADTQYFGPGTRLTVL.

The V and J genes are TRBV12-3 or TRBV12-4 and TRBJ1-1; D uncertain. The length of the CDR3 is 12 residues. V gave up 6 bases and J gave up 1 base, with 6 bases separating them. The CDR3 region is CASRARNTEAFF. Written as DNA, the CDR3 is TGTGCCAGCAGGGCGAGGAACACTGAAGCTTTCTTT.

The chain joins TRBV9 to TRBJ2-5; 7 nucleotides align to TRBD2. CDR3 length equals 16 residues. CDR1 SGDLS and CDR2 YYNGEE come from the germline V gene. V gave up 3 bases and J gave up 5 bases; unmatched junction bases: 13. CDR3 nucleotide sequence: TGTGCCAGCAGCGCCCGCGCGGGAGTATACCGCGAGACCCAGTACTTC. It encodes CASSARAGVYRETQYF.

The chain employs TRBV15 and TRBJ2-7, with TRBD2 as a possible D gene (5 bases). Germline CDR1 reads LNHNV; CDR2 reads YYDKDF (reference sequence). Trimming removed 0 bases from V and 3 bases from J, with 9 bases in between. This CDR3 has 14 amino acids. The CDR3 loop reads CATSREGVRYEQYF. In DNA form, the CDR3 reads TGTGCCACCAGCAGAGAGGGAGTCCGCTACGAGCAGTACTTC.

This clonotype is categorized as large (0.1 to 1%). This sequence joins TRBV7-2 and TRBJ2-5; the D is unclear. V was shortened by 2 bases and J by 5 bases, with 9 bases between the two germline ends. The germline V gene encodes CDR1 SGHTA and CDR2 FQGNSA. The CDR3 loop spans 13 amino acids. The CDR3 bases are TGTGCCAGCAGCTTATCCCTGGGGGAGACCCAGTACTTC. As protein: CASSLSLGETQYF.

By share, this clonotype counts as medium-sized. The chain couples TRBV20-1 to TRBJ2-1; perhaps TRBD2 as D (6 bases). V gave up 0 bases and J gave up 12 bases, with 15 bases separating them. The length of the CDR3 is 13 residues. Germline V gene data show CDR1 as DFQATT and CDR2 as SNEGSKA (reference sequence). The CDR3 sequence: CSARDPVPGAQFF. DNA for the CDR3: TGCAGTGCTAGAGATCCGGTTCCGGGAGCGCAGTTCTTC.

The table lists this clonotype with a few counts. The V call is TRBV20-1, the J call TRBJ1-3, with D tentatively TRBD1 (5 bases). The CDR3 is 16 amino acids. CDR1 and CDR2 from the germline V gene are DFQATT and SNEGSKA (reference sequence). The V end lost 6 bases, the J end lost 0 bases, and 18 bases lay between the germline ends. The CDR3 DNA is TGCAGTGCCATGCCCGGGACTCGGGCCTCTGGAAACACCATATATTTT. Translated, it gives CSAMPGTRASGNTIYF.

V gene TRBV7-3 combines with J gene TRBJ2-2; 9 bases align to TRBD2. CDR3 length: 16 residues. V lost 2 bases and J lost 4; bases outside the gene matches: 5. Germline-derived CDR1 and CDR2 are SGHTA and FQGTGA. This chain's CDR3 is CASSLLGLASTGELFF. The CDR3 DNA reads as TGTGCCAGCAGCTTATTGGGACTAGCTAGCACCGGGGAGCTGTTTTTT.

This chain uses TRBV27 with TRBJ1-5; D is perhaps TRBD1 (5 bases). Germline values: CDR1 MNHEY, CDR2 SMNVEV (reference sequence). This CDR3 contains 15 residues. Between the trimmed V and J ends, which lost 8 bases and 0 bases, there was a span of 14 bases. DNA of the CDR3: TGTGCCAGCTCCCGGACACGCAGTAGCAATCAGCCCCAGCATTTT. Translated, it gives CASSRTRSSNQPQHF.

The V gene is TRBV7-6, the J gene TRBJ2-1; 7 bases agree with TRBD2. The V gene's germline CDR1 is SGHVS and CDR2 FNYEAQ. Losses at the gene ends were 5 bases for V and 3 bases for J; bases not matched to a gene: 10. This CDR3 has 16 amino acids. CDR3 sequence (DNA): TGTGCCAGCAGCCCGTGGCGATCTAGCGGCTACAATGAGCAGTTCTTC. This gives the protein CASSPWRSSGYNEQFF.

This chain links TRBV18 with TRBJ1-5; the D is unclear. The CDR3 is 13 residues long. Germline V lookup: CDR1 KGHSH, CDR2 LQKENI. V shed 5 bases and J shed 6 bases, with 11 bases lying between them. CDR3 in amino acids: CASSTLESQPQHF. The CDR3 coding sequence is TGTGCCAGCTCAACTCTAGAGAGTCAGCCCCAGCATTTT. Complete variable domain (other parts from reference TRBV18 and TRBJ1-5): NAGVMQNPRHLVRRRGQEARLRCSPMKGHSHVYWYRQLPEEGLKFMVYLQKENIIDESGMPKERFSAEFPKEGPSILRIQQVVRGDSAAYFCASSTLESQPQHFGDGTRLSIL.

This chain uses TRBV25-1 with TRBJ2-5, with TRBD2 identical over 8 bases. CDR3 length equals 16 residues. After removal of 4 bases from V and 4 bases from J, the junction contained 11 bases not matched to a gene. Germline CDR1 is MGHDK and CDR2 is SYGVNS. The DNA for the CDR3 is TGTGCCAGCAGTGTGGGACTAGTTATTCCTGGAGAGACCCAGTACTTC. Protein sequence: CASSVGLVIPGETQYF.

This clonotype came up once. This rearrangement joins TRBV20-1 to TRBJ1-6; tentative D call: TRBD1 (6 bases). Germline-derived CDR1 and CDR2 are DFQATT and SNEGSKA (reference sequence). Deletions cut 0 bases from V and 0 bases from J, with 12 bases between. There are 17 residues in the CDR3. CDR3 nucleotides: TGCAGTGCTAGAGATAATCAAGGGGGCTCCTATAATTCACCCCTCCACTTT. This codes for CSARDNQGGSYNSPLHF.